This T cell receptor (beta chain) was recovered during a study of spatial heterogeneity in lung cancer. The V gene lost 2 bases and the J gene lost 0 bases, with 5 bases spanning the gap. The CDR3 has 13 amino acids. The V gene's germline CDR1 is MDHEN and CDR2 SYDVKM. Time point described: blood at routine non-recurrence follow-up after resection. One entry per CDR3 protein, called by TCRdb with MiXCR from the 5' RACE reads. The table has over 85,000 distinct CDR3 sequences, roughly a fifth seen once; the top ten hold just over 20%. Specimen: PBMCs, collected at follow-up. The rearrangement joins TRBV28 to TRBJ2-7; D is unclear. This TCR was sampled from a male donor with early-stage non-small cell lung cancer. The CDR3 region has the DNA TGTGCCAGCAGTTTAAGCTCCTCCTACGAGCAGTACTTC. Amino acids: CASSLSSSYEQYF.